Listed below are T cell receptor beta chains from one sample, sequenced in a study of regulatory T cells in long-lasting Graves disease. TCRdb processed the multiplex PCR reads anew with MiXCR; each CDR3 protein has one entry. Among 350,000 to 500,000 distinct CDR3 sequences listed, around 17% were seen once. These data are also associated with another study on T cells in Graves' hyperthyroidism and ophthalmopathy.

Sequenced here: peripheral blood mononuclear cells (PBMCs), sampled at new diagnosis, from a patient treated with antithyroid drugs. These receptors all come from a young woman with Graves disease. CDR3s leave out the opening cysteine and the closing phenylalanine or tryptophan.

CDR3: ASSVQGVLSYEQY
length: 13
J: TRBJ2-7
V: TRBV11-2

CDR3: SARFSGRALTGELF
length: 14
J: TRBJ2-2
V: TRBV20-1

CDR3: ASSYEWGPGELF
length: 12
J: TRBJ2-2
V: TRBV7-2

CDR3: ASSIGTGPSYEQY
length: 13
J: TRBJ2-7
V: TRBV7-7

CDR3: ASSTKPVTGQAEQY
length: 14
J: TRBJ2-7
V: TRBV7-6

CDR3: ASSLLDANYGYT
length: 12
J: TRBJ1-2
V: TRBV28

CDR3: ASRLFSGTPLAEQF
length: 14
J: TRBJ2-1
V: TRBV2

CDR3: ASRTQGKRSDGYT
length: 13
J: TRBJ1-2
V: TRBV28

CDR3: SARDISGQVSYEQY
length: 14
J: TRBJ2-7
V: TRBV20-1

CDR3: ASSARQGTKRTEAF
length: 14
J: TRBJ1-1
V: TRBV14

CDR3: ASSRLVGRLTDTQY
length: 14
J: TRBJ2-3
V: TRBV7-9

CDR3: ASSPTRLASSYEHY
length: 14
J: TRBJ2-7
V: TRBV4-1

CDR3: ASSLYTSGRGNEQF
length: 14
J: TRBJ2-1
V: TRBV5-1

CDR3: ASSQEAPSGAEKLF
length: 14
J: TRBJ1-4
V: TRBV4-3

CDR3: ASSLVALINTQY
length: 12
J: TRBJ2-3
V: TRBV12-3/TRBV12-4

CDR3: ASSHPGLYSNQPQH
length: 14
J: TRBJ1-5
V: TRBV14

CDR3: ASSQGASGAYEQY
length: 13
J: TRBJ2-7
V: TRBV9

CDR3: ASRGDSGRESYEQY
length: 14
J: TRBJ2-7
V: TRBV6-1

CDR3: SASLTGQYEQY
length: 11
J: TRBJ2-7
V: TRBV20-1

CDR3: ASSAKRLAGDTGELF
length: 15
J: TRBJ2-2
V: TRBV18

CDR3: ASSAGLAGGLYEQF
length: 14
J: TRBJ2-1
V: TRBV5-1

CDR3: ASSPNTQGAGQY
length: 12
J: TRBJ2-7
V: TRBV12-3/TRBV12-4

CDR3: ASSAYPGPETYEQY
length: 14
J: TRBJ2-7
V: TRBV7-2

CDR3: AWSADRSRSYEQY
length: 13
J: TRBJ2-7
V: TRBV30

CDR3: ASSTQGREQY
length: 10
J: TRBJ2-7
V: TRBV5-6